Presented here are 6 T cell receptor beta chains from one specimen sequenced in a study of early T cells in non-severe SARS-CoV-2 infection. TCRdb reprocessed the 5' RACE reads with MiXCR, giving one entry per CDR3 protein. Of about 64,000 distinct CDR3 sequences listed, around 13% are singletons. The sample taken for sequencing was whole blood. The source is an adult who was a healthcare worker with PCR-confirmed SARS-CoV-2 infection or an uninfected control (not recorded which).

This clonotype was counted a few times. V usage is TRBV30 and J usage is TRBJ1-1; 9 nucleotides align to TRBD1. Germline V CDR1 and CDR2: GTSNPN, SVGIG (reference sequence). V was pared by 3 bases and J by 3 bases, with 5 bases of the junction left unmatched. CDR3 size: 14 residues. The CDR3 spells CAWSARTGDTEAFF. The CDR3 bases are TGTGCCTGGAGCGCCCGGACAGGGGACACTGAAGCTTTCTTT.

CDR3 protein: CASSLVQLTYEQYF. In DNA, the CDR3 is TGTGCCAGCAGCTTGGTACAGTTAACCTACGAGCAGTACTTC. The genes are TRBV7-8 and TRBJ2-7; D remains unclear. V was pared by 3 bases and J by 2 bases, with 11 bases between. This CDR3 is 14 amino acids long. Germline V gives CDR1 SGHVS, CDR2 FQNEAQ. The full variable domain, completed using reference TRBV7-8 and TRBJ2-7, is GAGVSQSPRYKVAKRGQDVALRCDPISGHVSLFWYQQALGQGPEFLTYFQNEAQLDKSGLPSDRFFAERPEGSVSTLKIQRTQQEDSAVYLCASSLVQLTYEQYFGPGTRLTVT.

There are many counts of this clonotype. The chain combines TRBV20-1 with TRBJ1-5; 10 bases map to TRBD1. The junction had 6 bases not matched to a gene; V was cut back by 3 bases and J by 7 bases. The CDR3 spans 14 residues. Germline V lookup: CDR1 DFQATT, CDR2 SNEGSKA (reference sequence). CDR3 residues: CSASGTGVGQPQHF. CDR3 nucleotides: TGCAGTGCTAGCGGGACAGGGGTGGGGCAGCCCCAGCATTTT.

The CDR3 loop reads CASSPVTGELFF. The CDR3 DNA is TGTGCCAGCAGCCCAGTCACCGGGGAGCTGTTTTTT. V gene TRBV27 combines with J gene TRBJ2-2; D remains unclear. The germline gives CDR1 MNHEY, CDR2 SMNVEV (reference sequence). The CDR3 is made up of 12 amino acids. V dropped 6 bases and J dropped 4 bases, with 6 bases sitting between them.

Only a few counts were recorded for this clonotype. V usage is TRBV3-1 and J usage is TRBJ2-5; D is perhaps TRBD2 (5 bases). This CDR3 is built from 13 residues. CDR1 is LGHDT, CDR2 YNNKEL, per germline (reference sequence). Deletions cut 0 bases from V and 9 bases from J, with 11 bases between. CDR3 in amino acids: CASSQDSGIAQYF. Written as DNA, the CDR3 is TGTGCCAGCAGCCAAGATTCGGGGATCGCCCAGTACTTC.

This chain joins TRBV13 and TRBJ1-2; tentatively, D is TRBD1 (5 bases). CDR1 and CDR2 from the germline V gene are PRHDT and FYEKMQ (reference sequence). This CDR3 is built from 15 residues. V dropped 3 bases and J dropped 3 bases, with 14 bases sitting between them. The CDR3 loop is CASSFGGAVDYGYTF. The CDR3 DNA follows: TGTGCCAGCAGCTTTGGAGGGGCGGTAGACTATGGCTACACCTTC.